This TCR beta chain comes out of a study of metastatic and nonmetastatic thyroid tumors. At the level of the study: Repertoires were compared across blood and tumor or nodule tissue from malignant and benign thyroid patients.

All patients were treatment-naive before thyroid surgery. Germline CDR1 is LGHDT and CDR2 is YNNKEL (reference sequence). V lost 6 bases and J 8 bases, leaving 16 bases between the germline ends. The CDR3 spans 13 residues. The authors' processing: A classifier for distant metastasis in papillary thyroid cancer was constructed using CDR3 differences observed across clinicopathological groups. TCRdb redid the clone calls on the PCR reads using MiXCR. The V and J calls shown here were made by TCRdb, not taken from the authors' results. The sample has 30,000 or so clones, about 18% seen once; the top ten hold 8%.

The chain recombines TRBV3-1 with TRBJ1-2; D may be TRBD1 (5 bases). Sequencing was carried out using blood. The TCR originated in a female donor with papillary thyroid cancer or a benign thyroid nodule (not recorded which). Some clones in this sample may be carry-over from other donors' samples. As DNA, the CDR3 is TGTGCCAGCAGTCCAAACAGCAGGGACGGCTACACCTTC. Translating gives CASSPNSRDGYTF.